The 8 T cell receptor beta chains presented below share a single source sample, sequenced in a study of PD-L1 blockade in urothelial cancer. Profiled with immunoSEQ multiplex PCR; TCRdb holds only in-frame clones, not every one. The sample has approximately 110,000 clones; less than 95% are singletons. Time point of the sample: peripheral blood 6 weeks after treatment start. The sequencing used PBMCs, collected around atezolizumab (anti-PD-L1) treatment. Receptors originate from a man in his sixties with urothelial cancer.

This sequence joins TRBV7-2 and TRBJ2-3, with TRBD2 matching over 12 bases. The germline gives CDR1 SGHTA, CDR2 FQGNSA. This CDR3 region has 17 residues. V lost 5 bases to trimming and J lost 3 bases; unmatched junction nucleotides: 9. CDR3 sequence: CASSHRLAGGLTDTQYF. The CDR3 DNA follows: TGTGCCAGCAGCCACCGGCTAGCGGGGGGGCTGACAGATACGCAGTATTTT.

The V gene is TRBV29-1, the J gene TRBJ2-7, with TRBD1 matching 8 bases. The CDR3 totals 13 residues. The germline CDR1 and CDR2 sequences are SQVTM and ANQGSEA. V lost 4 bases, J lost 7 bases, and 9 bases stayed unmatched. The chain's CDR3 is CSVAIWTGWEQYF. The CDR3 nucleotides are TGCAGCGTTGCGATTTGGACAGGGTGGGAGCAGTACTTC.

V gene TRBV30 combines with J gene TRBJ1-1; possibly TRBD1 for D (6 bases). In germline, CDR1 is GTSNPN, CDR2 SVGIG (reference sequence). CDR3 size: 13 residues. The ends were cut back, 0 bases at V and 6 bases at J, with 11 bases in the middle. The CDR3 DNA reads as TGTGCCTGGAGTGTCGCAGGGGTCGCTGAAGCTTTCTTT. Translation gives CAWSVAGVAEAFF.

This chain links TRBV7-2 with TRBJ2-7; possibly TRBD1 for D (6 bases). This CDR3 is 17 amino acids long. The V end lost 0 bases, the J end lost 3 bases, and 18 bases lay between the germline ends. Germline CDR1 reads SGHTA; CDR2 reads FQGNSA. CDR3 loop: CASSLAWRSRGDYEQYF. CDR3 DNA sequence: TGTGCCAGCAGCTTAGCGTGGAGAAGCAGGGGAGACTACGAGCAGTACTTC.

This chain uses TRBV28 with TRBJ2-7; possibly TRBD1 for D (7 bases). The CDR3 runs 14 residues. Germline loops: CDR1 MDHEN, CDR2 SYDVKM. V was clipped by 2 bases and J by 2 bases, with 10 bases between them. CDR3 nucleotides: TGTGCCAGCAGTTTAGCAGGGGGGACCTACGAGCAGTACTTC. This sequence encodes CASSLAGGTYEQYF.

The chain recombines TRBV19 with TRBJ2-7; 8 bases match TRBD2. This CDR3 contains 16 residues. The ends lost 5 bases at V and 7 bases at J; junction bases unmatched: 16. CDR1 is LNHDA and CDR2 is SQIVND in the germline V gene (reference sequence). The CDR3 coding sequence is TGTGCCAGTAGTTTCCCAGGGGTAGCGGGGCCTGTTGAGCAGTACTTC. This encodes CASSFPGVAGPVEQYF. Drawing the rest from reference TRBV19 and TRBJ2-7, the complete variable domain is DGGITQSPKYLFRKEGQNVTLSCEQNLNHDAMYWYRQDPGQGLRLIYYSQIVNDFQKGDIAEGYSVSREKKESFPLTVTSAQKNPTAFYLCASSFPGVAGPVEQYFGPGTRLTVT.

The table lists this clone with a count of one. The rearrangement links TRBV9 to TRBJ2-4; 7 bases match TRBD2. The CDR3 is made up of 15 amino acids. Germline trimming cut 2 bases from V and 5 bases from J; bases unmatched to any gene: 7. The germline CDR1 and CDR2 sequences are SGDLS and YYNGEE. The CDR3 bases are TGTGCCAGCAGCGTCGGGACTACTCGCGAAAACATTCAGTACTTC. Its protein product is CASSVGTTRENIQYF.

V is TRBV7-2 and J is TRBJ2-7, with 7 bases fitting TRBD2. Germline trimming cut 6 bases from V and 3 bases from J; bases unmatched to any gene: 11. The germline gives CDR1 SGHTA, CDR2 FQGNSA. This CDR3 spans 15 amino acids. This chain's CDR3 is CASRETGAGIYEQYF. CDR3 bases: TGTGCCAGCAGGGAGACGGGAGCGGGGATCTACGAGCAGTACTTC. Looking up the rest from reference TRBV7-2 and TRBJ2-7 gives the full variable domain: GAGVSQSPSNKVTEKGKDVELRCDPISGHTALYWYRQSLGQGLEFLIYFQGNSAPDKSGLPSDRFSAERTGGSVSTLTIQRTQQEDSAVYLCASRETGAGIYEQYFGPGTRLTVT.